This T cell receptor beta chain was profiled in a study of blood T cell repertoires in COVID-19. TCRdb's table, derived via immunoSEQ multiplex PCR, lists solely in-frame clones and lacks some. Of some 120,000 clones listed, 85% are singletons. Germline CDR1 LNHDA, CDR2 SQIVND (reference sequence). The CDR3 is made up of 15 amino acids. Trimming cost V 3 bases and J 10 bases; bases outside gene matches: 7. The V call is TRBV19, the J call TRBJ2-1; 12 bases fit TRBD2. The receptor comes from a man in his fifties or sixties with acute or convalescent COVID-19. The specimen was peripheral blood. CDR3 amino acids: CASSMTSGRVYEQFF. In DNA, the CDR3 is TGTGCCAGTAGTATGACTAGCGGGAGAGTCTACGAGCAGTTCTTC.